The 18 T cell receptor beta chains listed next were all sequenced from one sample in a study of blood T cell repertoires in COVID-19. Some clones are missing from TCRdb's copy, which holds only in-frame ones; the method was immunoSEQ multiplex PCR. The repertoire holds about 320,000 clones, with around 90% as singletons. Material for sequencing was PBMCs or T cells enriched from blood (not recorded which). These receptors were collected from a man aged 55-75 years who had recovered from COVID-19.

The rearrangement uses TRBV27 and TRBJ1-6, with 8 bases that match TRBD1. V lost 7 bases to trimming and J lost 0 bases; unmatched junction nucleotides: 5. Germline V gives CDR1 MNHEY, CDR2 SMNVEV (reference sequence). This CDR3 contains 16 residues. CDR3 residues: CASTHRGSSYNSPLHF. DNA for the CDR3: TGTGCCAGCACACACAGGGGGAGCTCCTATAATTCACCCCTCCACTTT.

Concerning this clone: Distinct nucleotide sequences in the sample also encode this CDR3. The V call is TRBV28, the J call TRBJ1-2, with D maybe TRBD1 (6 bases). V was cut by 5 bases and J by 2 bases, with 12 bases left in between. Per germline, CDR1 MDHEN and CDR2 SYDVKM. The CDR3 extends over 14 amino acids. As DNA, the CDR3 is TGTGCCAGCAGTCCTACGACAGGAAACTATGGCTACACCTTC. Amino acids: CASSPTTGNYGYTF.

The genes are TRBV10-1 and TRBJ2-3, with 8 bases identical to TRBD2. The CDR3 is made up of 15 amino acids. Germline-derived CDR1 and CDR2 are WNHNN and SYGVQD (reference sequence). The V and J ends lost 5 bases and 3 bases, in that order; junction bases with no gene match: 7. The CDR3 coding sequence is TGCGCCAGCAGTTCAGCGGGAGTGGCGACAGATACGCAGTATTTT. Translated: CASSSAGVATDTQYF.

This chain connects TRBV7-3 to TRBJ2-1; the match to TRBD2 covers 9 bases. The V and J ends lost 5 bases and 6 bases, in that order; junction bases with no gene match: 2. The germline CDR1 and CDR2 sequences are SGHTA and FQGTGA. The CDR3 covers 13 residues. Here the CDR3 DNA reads TGTGCCAGCAGCCGTAGCGGGAGCAATGAGCAGTTCTTC. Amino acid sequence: CASSRSGSNEQFF.

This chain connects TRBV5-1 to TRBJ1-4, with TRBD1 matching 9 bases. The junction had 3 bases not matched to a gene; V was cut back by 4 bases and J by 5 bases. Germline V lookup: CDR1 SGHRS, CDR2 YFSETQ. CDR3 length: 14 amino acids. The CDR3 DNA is TGCGCCAGCAGCGGGGGACAGGGCAATGAAAAACTGTTTTTT. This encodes CASSGGQGNEKLFF. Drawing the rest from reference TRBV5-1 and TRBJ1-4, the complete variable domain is KAGVTQTPRYLIKTRGQQVTLSCSPISGHRSVSWYQQTPGQGLQFLFEYFSETQRNKGNFPGRFSGRQFSNSRSEMNVSTLELGDSALYLCASSGGQGNEKLFFGSGTQLSVL.

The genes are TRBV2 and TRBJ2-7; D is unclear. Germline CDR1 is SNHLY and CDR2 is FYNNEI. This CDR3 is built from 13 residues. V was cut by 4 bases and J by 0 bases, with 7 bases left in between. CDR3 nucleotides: TGTGCCAGCAGTGTATCGGGCTCCTACGAGCAGTACTTC. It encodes CASSVSGSYEQYF.

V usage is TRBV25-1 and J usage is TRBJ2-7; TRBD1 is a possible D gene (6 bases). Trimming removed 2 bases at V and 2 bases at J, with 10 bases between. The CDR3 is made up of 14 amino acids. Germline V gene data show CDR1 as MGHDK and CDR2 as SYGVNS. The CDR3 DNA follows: TGTGCCAGCAGTGAAGAACAGGGTGCCTACGAGCAGTACTTC. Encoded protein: CASSEEQGAYEQYF.

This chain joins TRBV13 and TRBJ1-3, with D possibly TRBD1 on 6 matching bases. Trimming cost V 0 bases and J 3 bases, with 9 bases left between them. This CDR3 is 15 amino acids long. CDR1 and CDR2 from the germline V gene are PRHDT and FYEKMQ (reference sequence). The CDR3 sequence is CASSLGGAGGNTIYF. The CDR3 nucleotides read TGTGCCAGCAGCTTAGGGGGGGCAGGTGGAAACACCATATATTTT.

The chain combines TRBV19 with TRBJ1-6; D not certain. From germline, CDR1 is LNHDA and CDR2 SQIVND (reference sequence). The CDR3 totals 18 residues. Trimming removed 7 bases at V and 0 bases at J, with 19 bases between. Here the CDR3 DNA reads TGTGCCAGTAAGCAATGGGGAGTACCGAGCTCCTATAATTCACCCCTCCACTTT. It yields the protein CASKQWGVPSSYNSPLHF.

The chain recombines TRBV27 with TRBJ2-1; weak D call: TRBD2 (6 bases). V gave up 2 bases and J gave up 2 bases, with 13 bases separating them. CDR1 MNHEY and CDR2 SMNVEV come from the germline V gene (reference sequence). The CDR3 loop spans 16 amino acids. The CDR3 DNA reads TGTGCCAGCAGTTTACCCCTTGGGGGGACCTACAATGAGCAGTTCTTC. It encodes CASSLPLGGTYNEQFF.

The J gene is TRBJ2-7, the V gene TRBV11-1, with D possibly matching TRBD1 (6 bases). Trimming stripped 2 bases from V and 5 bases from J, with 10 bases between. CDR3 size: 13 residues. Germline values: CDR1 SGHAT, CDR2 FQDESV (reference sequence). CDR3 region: CASSLRDIHEQYF. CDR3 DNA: TGTGCCAGCAGCTTAAGGGACATCCACGAGCAGTACTTC.

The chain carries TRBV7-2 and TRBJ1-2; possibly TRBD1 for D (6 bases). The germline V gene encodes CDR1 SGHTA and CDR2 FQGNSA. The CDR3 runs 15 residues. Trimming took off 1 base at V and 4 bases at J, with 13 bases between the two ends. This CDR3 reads CASSLVGGGSYGYTF. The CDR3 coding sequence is TGTGCCAGCAGCTTAGTAGGGGGGGGGAGCTATGGCTACACCTTC. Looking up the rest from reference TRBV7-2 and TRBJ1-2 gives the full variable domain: GAGVSQSPSNKVTEKGKDVELRCDPISGHTALYWYRQSLGQGLEFLIYFQGNSAPDKSGLPSDRFSAERTGGSVSTLTIQRTQQEDSAVYLCASSLVGGGSYGYTFGSGTRLTVV.

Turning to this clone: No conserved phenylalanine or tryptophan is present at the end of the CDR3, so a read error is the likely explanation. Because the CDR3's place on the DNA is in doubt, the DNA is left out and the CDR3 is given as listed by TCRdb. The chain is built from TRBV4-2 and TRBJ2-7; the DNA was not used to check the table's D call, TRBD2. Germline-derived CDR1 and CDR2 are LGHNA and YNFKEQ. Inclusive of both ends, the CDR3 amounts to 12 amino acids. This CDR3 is CASSQDSGDGFY.

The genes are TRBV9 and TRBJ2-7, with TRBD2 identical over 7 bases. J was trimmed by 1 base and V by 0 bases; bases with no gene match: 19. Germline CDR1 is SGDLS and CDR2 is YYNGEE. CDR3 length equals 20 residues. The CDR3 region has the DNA TGTGCCAGCAGCGTAGGGGTGGGGACTACCATGACTCCCCCTTCCTACGAGCAGTACTTC. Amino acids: CASSVGVGTTMTPPSYEQYF. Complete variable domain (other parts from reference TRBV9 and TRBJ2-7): DSGVTQTPKHLITATGQRVTLRCSPRSGDLSVYWYQQSLDQGLQFLIQYYNGEERAKGNILERFSAQQFPDLHSELNLSSLELGDSALYFCASSVGVGTTMTPPSYEQYFGPGTRLTVT.

The CDR3 nucleotides read TGTGCCACCGCCGGACTAGCGGGAGGGCCGGACGGCCACGAGCAGTACTTC. Translation gives CATAGLAGGPDGHEQYF. The chain joins TRBV15 to TRBJ2-7, with 15 positions matching TRBD2. Germline assignment: CDR1 LNHNV and CDR2 YYDKDF (reference sequence). The CDR3 runs to 17 residues. J lost 5 bases, V lost 8 bases, and 13 bases had no gene match. The whole variable domain, filled in from reference TRBV15 and TRBJ2-7, reads DAMVIQNPRYQVTQFGKPVTLSCSQTLNHNVMYWYQQKSSQAPKLLFHYYDKDFNNEADTPDNFQSRRPNTSFCFLDIRSPGLGDTAMYLCATAGLAGGPDGHEQYFGPGTRLTVT.

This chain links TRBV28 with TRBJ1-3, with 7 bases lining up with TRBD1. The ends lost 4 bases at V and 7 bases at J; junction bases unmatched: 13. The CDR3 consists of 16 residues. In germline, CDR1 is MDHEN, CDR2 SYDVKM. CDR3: CASSSLQTGASNTIYF. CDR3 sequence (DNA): TGTGCCAGCAGTTCACTCCAAACAGGGGCTAGCAACACCATATATTTT.

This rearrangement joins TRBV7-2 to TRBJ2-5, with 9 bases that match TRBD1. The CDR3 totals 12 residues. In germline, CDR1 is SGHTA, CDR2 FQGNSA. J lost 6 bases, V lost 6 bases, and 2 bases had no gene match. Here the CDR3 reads CASRDRGQTQYF. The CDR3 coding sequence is TGTGCCAGCAGGGACAGGGGACAGACCCAGTACTTC.

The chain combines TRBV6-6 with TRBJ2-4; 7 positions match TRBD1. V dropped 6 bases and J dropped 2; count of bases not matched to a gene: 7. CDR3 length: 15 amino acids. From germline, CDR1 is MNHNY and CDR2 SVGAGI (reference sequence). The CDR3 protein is CASSTGARSKNIQYF. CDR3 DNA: TGTGCCAGCAGCACAGGGGCTCGGTCCAAAAACATTCAGTACTTC.